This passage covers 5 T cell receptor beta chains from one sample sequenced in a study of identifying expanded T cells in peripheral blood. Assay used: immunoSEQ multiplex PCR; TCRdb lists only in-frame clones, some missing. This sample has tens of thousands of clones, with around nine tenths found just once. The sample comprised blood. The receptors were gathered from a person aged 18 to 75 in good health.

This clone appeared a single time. CDR3 sequence reads: CASRLIPAGQGNTEAFF. The CDR3 DNA is TGTGCCAGCAGACTTATTCCCGCCGGACAGGGAAACACTGAAGCTTTCTTT. V usage is TRBV28 and J usage is TRBJ1-1; 8 nucleotides match TRBD1. This CDR3 is 17 amino acids long. Losses at the gene ends were 6 bases for V and 2 bases for J; bases not matched to a gene: 14. In germline, CDR1 is MDHEN, CDR2 SYDVKM.

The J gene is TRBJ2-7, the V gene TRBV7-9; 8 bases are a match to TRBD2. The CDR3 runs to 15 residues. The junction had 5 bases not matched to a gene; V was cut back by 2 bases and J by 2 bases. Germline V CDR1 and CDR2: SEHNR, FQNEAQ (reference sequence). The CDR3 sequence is CASSLSGGGPYEQYF. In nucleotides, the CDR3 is TGTGCCAGCAGCTTATCCGGCGGGGGGCCCTACGAGCAGTACTTC.

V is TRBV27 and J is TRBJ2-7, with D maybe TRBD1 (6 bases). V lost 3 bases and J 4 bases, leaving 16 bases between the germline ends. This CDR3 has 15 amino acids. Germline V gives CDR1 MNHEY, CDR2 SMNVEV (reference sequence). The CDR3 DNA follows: TGTGCCAGCAGTTTTGGGGGCCCCCTAGGATACGAGCAGTACTTC. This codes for CASSFGGPLGYEQYF.

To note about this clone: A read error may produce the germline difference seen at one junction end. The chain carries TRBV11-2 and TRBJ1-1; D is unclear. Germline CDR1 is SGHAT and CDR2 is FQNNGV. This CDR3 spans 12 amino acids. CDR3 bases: TGTACCAGCAGCTTACTGGACACTGAAGCTTTCTTT. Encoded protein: CTSSLLDTEAFF. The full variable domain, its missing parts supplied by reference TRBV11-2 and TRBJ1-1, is EAGVAQSPRYKIIEKRQSVAFWCNPISGHATLYWYQQILGQGPKLLIQFQNNGVVDDSQLPKDRFSAERLKGVDSTLKIQPAKLEDSAVYLCTSSLLDTEAFFGQGTRLTVV.

The CDR3 sequence is CASRQNTEAFF. CDR3 DNA sequence: TGTGCCAGTAGACAGAACACTGAAGCTTTCTTT. V gene TRBV19 combines with J gene TRBJ1-1, with D hard to call. This CDR3 has 11 residues. Germline V CDR1 and CDR2: LNHDA, SQIVND (reference sequence). The V gene lost 6 bases and the J gene lost 1 base, with 3 bases spanning the gap.